This T cell receptor beta chain came from a study of blood T cell repertoires in COVID-19. With 4 bases clipped from V and 6 bases from J, the junction kept 7 bases outside the gene matches. Germline V gene lookup returns CDR1 SGHVS and CDR2 FNYEAQ. CDR3 length: 15 amino acids. Data came from immunoSEQ multiplex PCR; TCRdb stores just in-frame clones and leaves some out. In the table there are approximately 300,000 clones, around 84% of which are singletons. The V and J genes are TRBV7-6 and TRBJ2-1; 9 bases are a match to TRBD2. Input material: PBMCs or T cells enriched from blood (not recorded which). The TCR sequence derives from a man between 25 and 39 years old who had recovered from COVID-19. This CDR3 is CASSSAGGPANEQFF. For the CDR3, the DNA is TGTGCCAGCAGCTCCGCGGGAGGGCCGGCCAATGAGCAGTTCTTC.